Each of the 17 T cell receptor beta chains below was sequenced from the same sample in a study of blood T cell repertoires in COVID-19. Generated by immunoSEQ multiplex PCR, the TCRdb table keeps only in-frame clones and is missing some. The repertoire has about 160,000 clones, 80% to 85% of them found once; the top ten carry roughly 7.3%. Sequenced material: PBMCs or T cells enriched from blood (not recorded which). The receptors stem from a woman aged 45 to 65 who had recovered from COVID-19.

This chain uses TRBV19 with TRBJ1-1; 11 bases line up with TRBD1. The ends lost 7 bases at V and 0 bases at J; junction bases unmatched: 4. CDR3 length equals 15 residues. Germline V lookup: CDR1 LNHDA, CDR2 SQIVND (reference sequence). CDR3 sequence: CASTRTGGMNTEAFF. Written as DNA, the CDR3 is TGTGCCAGTACTCGGACAGGGGGCATGAACACTGAAGCTTTCTTT. The full variable domain, completed using reference TRBV19 and TRBJ1-1, is DGGITQSPKYLFRKEGQNVTLSCEQNLNHDAMYWYRQDPGQGLRLIYYSQIVNDFQKGDIAEGYSVSREKKESFPLTVTSAQKNPTAFYLCASTRTGGMNTEAFFGQGTRLTVV.

V gene TRBV18 combines with J gene TRBJ2-3, with a possible D match to TRBD1 (6 bases). The CDR3 is made up of 12 amino acids. V was cut by 3 bases and J by 9 bases, with 10 bases left in between. Germline CDR1 is KGHSH and CDR2 is LQKENI. This CDR3 reads CASSPVTGTQYF. The CDR3 DNA sequence: TGTGCCAGCTCACCCGTGACAGGAACGCAGTATTTT.

The chain combines TRBV27 with TRBJ2-3, with 11 bases that match TRBD2. Germline V lookup: CDR1 MNHEY, CDR2 SMNVEV (reference sequence). The V segment lost 5 bases and the J segment 1 base; nucleotides outside the gene matches: 5. The CDR3 consists of 16 residues. The CDR3: CASSTLAGGGTDTQYF. The CDR3, as DNA: TGTGCCAGCAGTACTTTAGCGGGAGGGGGCACAGATACGCAGTATTTT.

The rearrangement links TRBV13 to TRBJ1-6; possibly TRBD1 for D (5 bases). CDR1 is PRHDT and CDR2 is FYEKMQ in the germline V gene (reference sequence). V lost 4 bases to trimming and J lost 6 bases, with 16 bases between them. The length of the CDR3 is 16 residues. The CDR3 sequence: CASSSPGGASNSPLHF. DNA for the CDR3: TGTGCCAGCAGCTCACCGGGGGGAGCATCTAATTCACCCCTCCACTTT.

The chain links TRBV24-1 to TRBJ2-5; 12 bases fit TRBD2. J gave up 4 bases and V 9 bases, and 5 bases lay outside the gene matches. Germline values: CDR1 KGHDR, CDR2 SFDVKD. This CDR3 contains 14 residues. The CDR3 loop is CATGLAGGVETQYF. The CDR3 nucleotides read TGTGCCACCGGGCTAGCGGGAGGGGTAGAGACCCAGTACTTC.

CDR3: CASSPALLGATGNTIYF. The CDR3 DNA follows: TGTGCCAGCTCACCAGCCCTACTGGGGGCGACTGGAAACACCATATATTTT. This rearrangement joins TRBV18 to TRBJ1-3, with a weak D call TRBD1 (6 bases). The V and J ends lost 2 bases and 2 bases respectively, with 16 bases between them. Germline V gives CDR1 KGHSH, CDR2 LQKENI. The CDR3 loop spans 17 amino acids.

In this sample, this clone turned up once. The chain joins TRBV9 to TRBJ2-2; D gene unclear. Trimming removed 3 bases from V and 5 bases from J, with 8 bases in between. This CDR3 spans 13 amino acids. From germline, CDR1 is SGDLS and CDR2 YYNGEE. The CDR3 sequence: CASSAHPTGELFF. The CDR3, as DNA: TGTGCCAGCAGCGCCCATCCAACCGGGGAGCTGTTTTTT.

The CDR3 DNA sequence: TGTGCCAGCAGCCCAACGACAGGGTATCCTGGAAGTACTGAAGCTTTCTTT. The encoded protein is CASSPTTGYPGSTEAFF. The chain links TRBV3-1 (or the pseudogene TRBV3-2) to TRBJ1-1; 7 bases align to TRBD1. The CDR3 consists of 17 residues. Germline-derived CDR1 and CDR2 are LGHDT and YNNKEL (reference sequence). V lost 4 bases and J lost 5; bases outside the gene matches: 16.

The chain has TRBV20-1 and TRBJ2-3; a weak D match, TRBD1 (6 bases). Germline V gene sequence: CDR1 DFQATT, CDR2 SNEGSKA (reference sequence). Trimming cost V 7 bases and J 6 bases, with 11 bases left between them. The CDR3 runs 11 residues. CDR3 in amino acids: CSVKRGDTQYF. CDR3 DNA sequence: TGCAGTGTTAAGAGGGGGGATACGCAGTATTTT.

The J gene is TRBJ1-4, the V gene TRBV4-3; D unresolved. The germline V gene encodes CDR1 LGHNA and CDR2 YSLEER. The CDR3 covers 16 residues. Trimming removed 1 base from V and 0 bases from J, with 9 bases in between. CDR3 residues: CASSQAYIATNEKLFF. DNA of the CDR3: TGCGCCAGCAGCCAAGCCTATATTGCAACTAATGAAAAACTGTTTTTT.

The chain couples TRBV7-3 to TRBJ2-7; perhaps TRBD2 as D (5 bases). With 0 bases removed from V and 2 bases from J, the gap between germline ends came to 8 bases. The V gene's germline CDR1 is SGHTA and CDR2 FQGTGA. There are 14 residues in the CDR3. Here the CDR3 reads CASSLTGATYEQYF. The CDR3 DNA follows: TGTGCCAGCAGCTTAACGGGAGCTACCTACGAGCAGTACTTC.

This clone showed up just a few times. The genes are TRBV25-1 and TRBJ2-3; TRBD1 matches 7 bases. This CDR3 spans 14 amino acids. Germline-derived CDR1 and CDR2 are MGHDK and SYGVNS. J lost 2 bases, V lost 6 bases, and 5 bases had no gene match. The chain's CDR3 is CASRWDSLTDTQYF. The CDR3 coding sequence is TGTGCCAGCAGATGGGACAGTCTCACAGATACGCAGTATTTT.

The rearrangement joins TRBV7-2 to TRBJ2-3; 7 bases are shared with TRBD1. The germline V gene encodes CDR1 SGHTA and CDR2 FQGNSA. There are 15 residues in the CDR3. Trimming removed 6 bases from V and 0 bases from J; junction bases left unmatched: 6. CDR3 loop: CASRFRGQSTDTQYF. The DNA for the CDR3 is TGTGCCAGCAGATTCCGGGGACAGAGCACAGATACGCAGTATTTT.

This clone was counted only a few times. This chain uses TRBV28 with TRBJ1-4, with D unclear. CDR3 length: 12 residues. Trimming took 7 bases from V and 13 from J, leaving 16 bases between them. Germline V gene data show CDR1 as MDHEN and CDR2 as SYDVKM. In DNA form, the CDR3 reads TGTGCCAGCACAACGGGGAGCTTTGGACTGTTTTTT. Its translation is CASTTGSFGLFF.

The chain uses TRBV6-5 and TRBJ1-1, with TRBD1 identical over 8 bases. This CDR3 spans 13 amino acids. Germline V gene sequence: CDR1 MNHEY, CDR2 SVGAGI. V lost 6 bases, J lost 2 bases, and 2 bases stayed unmatched. The CDR3 coding sequence is TGTGCCAGCAGCGACAGGGGAAACACTGAAGCTTTCTTT. Residues: CASSDRGNTEAFF.

V usage is TRBV13 and J usage is TRBJ1-2, with D possibly being TRBD1 (6 bases). V dropped 5 bases and J dropped 4 bases, with 11 bases sitting between them. The CDR3 consists of 13 residues. The germline V gene has CDR1 PRHDT and CDR2 FYEKMQ (reference sequence). The CDR3 DNA follows: TGTGCCAGCAGCACCACAGGGTTCTATGGCTACACCTTC. It encodes CASSTTGFYGYTF. The entire variable domain, with the rest obtained from reference TRBV13 and TRBJ1-2, is as follows: AAGVIQSPRHLIKEKRETATLKCYPIPRHDTVYWYQQGPGQDPQFLISFYEKMQSDKGSIPDRFSAQQFSDYHSELNMSSLELGDSALYFCASSTTGFYGYTFGSGTRLTVV.

A single count supports this clone. The chain uses TRBV5-5 and TRBJ2-5, with a tentative D call TRBD2 (6 bases). Germline lookup yields CDR1 SGHKS and CDR2 YYEKEE (reference sequence). This CDR3 is 14 amino acids long. V was cut by 0 bases and J by 6 bases, with 12 bases left in between. CDR3 protein: CASSLGPGGQTQYF. CDR3 sequence (DNA): TGTGCCAGCAGCTTGGGACCCGGAGGGCAGACCCAGTACTTC.